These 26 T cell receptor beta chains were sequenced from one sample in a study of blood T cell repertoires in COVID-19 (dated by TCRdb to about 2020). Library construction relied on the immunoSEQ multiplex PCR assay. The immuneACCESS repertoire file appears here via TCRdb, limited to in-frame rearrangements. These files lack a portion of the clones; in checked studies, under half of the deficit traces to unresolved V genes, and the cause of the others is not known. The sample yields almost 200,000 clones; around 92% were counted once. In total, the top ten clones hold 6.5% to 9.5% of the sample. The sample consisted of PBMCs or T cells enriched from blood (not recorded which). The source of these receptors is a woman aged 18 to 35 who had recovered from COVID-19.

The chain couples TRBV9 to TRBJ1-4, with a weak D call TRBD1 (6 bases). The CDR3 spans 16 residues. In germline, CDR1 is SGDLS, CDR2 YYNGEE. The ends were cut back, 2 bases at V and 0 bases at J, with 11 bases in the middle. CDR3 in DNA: TGTGCCAGCAGCGTCTCGACAGGAACAACTAATGAAAAACTGTTTTTT. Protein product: CASSVSTGTTNEKLFF.

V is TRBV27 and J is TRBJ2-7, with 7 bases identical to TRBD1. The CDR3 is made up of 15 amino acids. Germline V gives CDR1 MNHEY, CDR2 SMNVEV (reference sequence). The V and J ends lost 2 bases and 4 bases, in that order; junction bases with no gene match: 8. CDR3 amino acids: CASSLDLDREYEQYF. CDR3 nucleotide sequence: TGTGCCAGCAGTTTAGATCTTGACAGGGAATACGAGCAGTACTTC.

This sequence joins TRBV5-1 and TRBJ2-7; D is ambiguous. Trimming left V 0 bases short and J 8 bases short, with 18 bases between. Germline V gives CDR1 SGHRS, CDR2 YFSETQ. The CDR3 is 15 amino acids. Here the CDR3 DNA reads TGCGCCAGCAGCTTGGCCGAGACACTCTCTTTTAAGCAGTACTTC. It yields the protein CASSLAETLSFKQYF.

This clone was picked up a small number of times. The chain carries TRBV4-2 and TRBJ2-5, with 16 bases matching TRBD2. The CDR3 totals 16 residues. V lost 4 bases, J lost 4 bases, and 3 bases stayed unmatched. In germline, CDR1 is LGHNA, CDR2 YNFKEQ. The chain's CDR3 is CASSPGTSGGAETQYF. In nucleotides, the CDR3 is TGTGCCAGCAGCCCCGGGACTAGCGGGGGGGCAGAGACCCAGTACTTC.

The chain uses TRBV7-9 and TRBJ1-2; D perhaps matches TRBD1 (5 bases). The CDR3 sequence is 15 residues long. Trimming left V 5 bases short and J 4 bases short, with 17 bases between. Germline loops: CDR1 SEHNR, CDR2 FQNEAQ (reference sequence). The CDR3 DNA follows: TGTGCCAGCAGCGACAGCACAGAGATACTCTATGGCTACACCTTC. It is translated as CASSDSTEILYGYTF.

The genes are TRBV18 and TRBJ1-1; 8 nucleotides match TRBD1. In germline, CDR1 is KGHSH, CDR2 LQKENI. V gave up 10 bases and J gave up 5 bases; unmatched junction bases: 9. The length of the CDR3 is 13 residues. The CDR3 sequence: CATDRGVGTEAFF. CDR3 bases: TGTGCCACAGACAGGGGCGTGGGGACTGAAGCTTTCTTT.

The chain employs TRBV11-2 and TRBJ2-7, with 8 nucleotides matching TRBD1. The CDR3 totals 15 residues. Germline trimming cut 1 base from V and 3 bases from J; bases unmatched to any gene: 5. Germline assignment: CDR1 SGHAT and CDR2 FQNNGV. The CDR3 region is CASSLGGQANYEQYF. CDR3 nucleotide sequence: TGTGCCAGCAGCTTAGGGGGACAGGCCAACTACGAGCAGTACTTC.

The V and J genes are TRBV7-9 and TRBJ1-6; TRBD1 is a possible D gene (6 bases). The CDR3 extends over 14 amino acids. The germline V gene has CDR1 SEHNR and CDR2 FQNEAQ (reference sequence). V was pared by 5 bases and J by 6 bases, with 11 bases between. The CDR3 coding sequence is TGTGCCAGCAGCCACTGGACAGCTAATTCACCCCTCCACTTT. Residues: CASSHWTANSPLHF.

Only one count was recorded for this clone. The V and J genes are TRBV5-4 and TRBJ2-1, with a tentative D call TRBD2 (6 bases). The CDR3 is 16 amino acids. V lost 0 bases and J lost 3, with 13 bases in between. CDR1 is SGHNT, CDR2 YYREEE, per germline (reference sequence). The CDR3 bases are TGTGCCAGCAGCTTGGAGGCGGGAAGACACTACAATGAGCAGTTCTTC. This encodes CASSLEAGRHYNEQFF. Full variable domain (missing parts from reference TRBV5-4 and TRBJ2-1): ETGVTQSPTHLIKTRGQQVTLRCSSQSGHNTVSWYQQALGQGPQFIFQYYREEENGRGNFPPRFSGLQFPNYSSELNVNALELDDSALYLCASSLEAGRHYNEQFFGPGTRLTVL.

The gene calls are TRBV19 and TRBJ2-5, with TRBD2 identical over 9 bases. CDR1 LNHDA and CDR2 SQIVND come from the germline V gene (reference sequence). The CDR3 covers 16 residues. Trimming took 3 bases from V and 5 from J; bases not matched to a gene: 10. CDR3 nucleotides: TGTGCCAGTAGTATCGGCAGCGGGGGGTGGTATGAGACCCAGTACTTC. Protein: CASSIGSGGWYETQYF.

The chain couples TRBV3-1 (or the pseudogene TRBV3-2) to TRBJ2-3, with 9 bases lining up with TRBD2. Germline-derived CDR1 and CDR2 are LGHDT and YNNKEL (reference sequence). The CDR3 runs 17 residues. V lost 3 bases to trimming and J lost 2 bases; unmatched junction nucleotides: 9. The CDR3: CASSQRGGRALTDTQYF. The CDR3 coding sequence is TGTGCCAGCAGCCAGCGGGGGGGCCGGGCTCTCACAGATACGCAGTATTTT.

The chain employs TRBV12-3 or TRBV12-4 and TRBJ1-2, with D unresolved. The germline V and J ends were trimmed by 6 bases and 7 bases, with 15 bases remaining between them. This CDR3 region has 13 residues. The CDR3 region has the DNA TGTGCCAGCAGATCAGCCGCTAGTCCTGGCTACACCTTC. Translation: CASRSAASPGYTF.

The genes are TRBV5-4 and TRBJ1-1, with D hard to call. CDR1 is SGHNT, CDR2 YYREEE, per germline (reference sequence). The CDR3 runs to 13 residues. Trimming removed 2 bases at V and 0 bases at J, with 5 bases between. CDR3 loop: CASSFQMNTEAFF. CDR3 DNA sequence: TGTGCCAGCAGCTTTCAGATGAACACTGAAGCTTTCTTT.

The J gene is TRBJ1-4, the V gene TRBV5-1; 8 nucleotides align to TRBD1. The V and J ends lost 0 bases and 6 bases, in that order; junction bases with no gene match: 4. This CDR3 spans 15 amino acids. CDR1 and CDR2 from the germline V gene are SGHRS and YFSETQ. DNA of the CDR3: TGCGCCAGCAGCTTGGGCTTGGACAGGGATGAAAAACTGTTTTTT. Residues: CASSLGLDRDEKLFF.

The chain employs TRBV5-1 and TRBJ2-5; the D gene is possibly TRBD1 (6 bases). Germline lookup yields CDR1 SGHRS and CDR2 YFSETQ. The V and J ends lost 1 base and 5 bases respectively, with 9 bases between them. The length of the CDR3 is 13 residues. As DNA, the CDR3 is TGCGCCAGCAGCTTGCCAGGGGTCGAGACCCAGTACTTC. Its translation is CASSLPGVETQYF.

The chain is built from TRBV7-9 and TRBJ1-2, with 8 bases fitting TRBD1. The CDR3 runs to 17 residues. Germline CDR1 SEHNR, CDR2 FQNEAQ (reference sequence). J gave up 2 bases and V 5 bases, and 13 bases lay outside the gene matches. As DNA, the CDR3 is TGTGCCAGCAGCCCCACCAACGCAGGACAGGGAAACTATGGCTACACCTTC. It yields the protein CASSPTNAGQGNYGYTF.

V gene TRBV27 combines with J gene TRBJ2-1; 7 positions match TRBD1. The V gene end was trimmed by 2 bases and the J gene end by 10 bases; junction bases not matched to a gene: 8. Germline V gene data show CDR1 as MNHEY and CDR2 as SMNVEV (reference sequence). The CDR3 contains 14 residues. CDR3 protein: CASSLIGGFGEQFF. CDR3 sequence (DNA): TGTGCCAGCAGTTTAATAGGGGGCTTCGGGGAGCAGTTCTTC.

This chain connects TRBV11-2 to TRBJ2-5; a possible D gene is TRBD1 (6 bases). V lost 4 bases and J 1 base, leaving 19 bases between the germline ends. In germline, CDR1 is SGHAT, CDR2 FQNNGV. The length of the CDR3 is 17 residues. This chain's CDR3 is CASSSQPGQRSQETQYF. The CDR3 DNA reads TGTGCCAGCAGCTCCCAACCGGGACAAAGATCCCAAGAGACCCAGTACTTC.

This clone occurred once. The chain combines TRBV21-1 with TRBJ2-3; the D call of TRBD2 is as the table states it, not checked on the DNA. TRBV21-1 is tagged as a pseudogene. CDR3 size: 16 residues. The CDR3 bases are TGTGCCAGCAGCCACCCTGCGGGGGGGGACACAGATACGCAGTATTTT. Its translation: CASSHPAGGDTDTQYF.

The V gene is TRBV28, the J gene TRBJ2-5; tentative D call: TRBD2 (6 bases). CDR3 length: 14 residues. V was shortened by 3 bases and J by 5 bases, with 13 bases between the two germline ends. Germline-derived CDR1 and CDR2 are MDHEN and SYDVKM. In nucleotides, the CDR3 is TGTGCCAGCAGTTTCTGGACTAACGACGAGACCCAGTACTTC. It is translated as CASSFWTNDETQYF.

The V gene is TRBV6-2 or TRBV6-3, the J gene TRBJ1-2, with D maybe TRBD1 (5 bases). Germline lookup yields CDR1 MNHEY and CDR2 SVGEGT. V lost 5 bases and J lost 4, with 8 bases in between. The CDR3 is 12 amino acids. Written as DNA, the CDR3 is TGTGCCAGCAGTCCGGGGGGCTATGGCTACACCTTC. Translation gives CASSPGGYGYTF.

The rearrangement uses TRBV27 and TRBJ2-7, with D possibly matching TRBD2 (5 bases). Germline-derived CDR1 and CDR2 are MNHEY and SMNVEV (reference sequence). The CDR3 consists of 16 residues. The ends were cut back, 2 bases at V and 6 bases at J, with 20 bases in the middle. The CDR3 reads CASSLRATSYSGEQYF. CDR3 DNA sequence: TGTGCCAGCAGTTTAAGGGCCACTAGTTATTCGGGCGAGCAGTACTTC.

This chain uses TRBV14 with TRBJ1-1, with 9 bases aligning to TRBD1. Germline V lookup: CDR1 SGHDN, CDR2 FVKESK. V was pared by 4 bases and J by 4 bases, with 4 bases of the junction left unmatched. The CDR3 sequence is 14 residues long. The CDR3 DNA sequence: TGTGCCAGCAGCCCGTGGGACAGGGTCACTGAAGCTTTCTTT. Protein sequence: CASSPWDRVTEAFF.

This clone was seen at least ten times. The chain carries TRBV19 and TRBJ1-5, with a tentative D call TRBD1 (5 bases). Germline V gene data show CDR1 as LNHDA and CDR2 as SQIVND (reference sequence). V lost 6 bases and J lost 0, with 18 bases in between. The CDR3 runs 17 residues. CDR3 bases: TGTGCCAGTAGCATTGGCTCAGGCAGGGATAGCAATCAGCCCCAGCATTTT. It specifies CASSIGSGRDSNQPQHF.

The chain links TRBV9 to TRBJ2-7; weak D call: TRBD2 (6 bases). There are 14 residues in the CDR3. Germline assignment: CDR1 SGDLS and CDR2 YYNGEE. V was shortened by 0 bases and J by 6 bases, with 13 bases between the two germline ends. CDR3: CASSVAGDTGEQYF. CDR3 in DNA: TGTGCCAGCAGCGTAGCGGGGGATACTGGCGAGCAGTACTTC.

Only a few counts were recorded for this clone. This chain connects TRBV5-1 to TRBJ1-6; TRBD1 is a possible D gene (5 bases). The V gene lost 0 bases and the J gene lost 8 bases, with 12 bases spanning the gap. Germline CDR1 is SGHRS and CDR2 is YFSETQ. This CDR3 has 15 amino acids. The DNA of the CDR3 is TGCGCCAGCAGCTTGGGGACAACAGATTATTCACCCCTCCACTTT. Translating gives CASSLGTTDYSPLHF.